A single TCR beta chain is shown here with its context. The antigen remains unidentified. This specimen comes from a study of cytomegalovirus exposure and HLA in healthy donors. About the study: Clustering assigned 70% to 90% of the approximately 400 genotyped donors to the Caucasian-associated ancestry cluster.

V lost 3 bases, J lost 7 bases, and 6 bases stayed unmatched. Germline CDR1 reads SGHDT; CDR2 reads YYEEEE. CDR3 length equals 14 residues. General study results and limits: When analyzed later, a missense DCLRE1C variant was found to be linked to TCR beta V- and J-gene trimming.

It was with 60 Vbeta and 13 Jbeta primers that the PCR ran. The assay was immunoSEQ multiplex PCR, and TCRdb's table has in-frame clones only and misses some. The data show roughly 100,000 clones, roughly three quarters seen once. Sequenced input: PBMCs. The origin of this receptor is a female donor in good health and CMV-seronegative. The rearrangement joins TRBV5-6 to TRBJ1-5; TRBD1 aligns across 8 bases. CDR3 loop: CASSSRGLTQPQHF. The CDR3 coding sequence is TGTGCCAGCAGCTCCAGGGGGCTCACACAGCCCCAGCATTTT.